These T cell receptor beta chains were read from a single sample in a study of CD8+ T cells in alopecia areata. TCRdb's copy holds only in-frame clones and misses some; the assay was immunoSEQ multiplex PCR. The table lists approximately 200,000 clones, 40% to 55% of them singletons, with about 2.4% in the top ten. This material consisted of CD4+ T cells sorted from blood, taken at approximately week 39, from a patient treated with tofacitinib. These receptors were obtained from a human donor with alopecia areata. The CDR3 runs from the conserved cysteine through the conserved F or W. The D gene is left open where the match is weak. Clone size is not always given. Where it is, it says once, few, many or a class for expanded clones.

v_gene	j_gene	abundance	d_gene	CDR3aa	CDR3nt
TRBV6-5	TRBJ2-3	few	-	CASSRSRIDTQYF	TGTGCCAGCAGTCGATCTAGGATAGATACGCAGTATTTT
TRBV29-1	TRBJ1-1	-	TRBD1	CSVEGTGGRPYTEAFF	TGCAGCGTTGAAGGGACAGGGGGCCGCCCATACACTGAAGCTTTCTTT
TRBV28	TRBJ1-2	-	-	CATTMGLGGYTF	TGTGCCACCACTATGGGACTTGGGGGCTACACCTTC
TRBV4-2	TRBJ1-2	few	-	CASSQEIRTAAFGYTF	TGTGCCAGCAGCCAAGAGATAAGGACAGCGGCCTTCGGCTACACCTTC
TRBV30	TRBJ1-5	once	-	CAWGGKGSQPQHF	TGTGCCTGGGGGGGGAAGGGCAGTCAGCCCCAGCATTTT
TRBV2	TRBJ1-1	few	-	CASSRPAPLNTEAFF	TGTGCCAGCAGCCGCCCCGCCCCCCTGAACACTGAAGCTTTCTTT
TRBV4-1	TRBJ1-1	few	-	CASSQVGGSARMNTEAFF	TGCGCCAGCAGCCAAGTGGGGGGATCGGCTCGAATGAACACTGAAGCTTTCTTT
TRBV2	TRBJ2-5	-	TRBD1	CASRGLQQGLGETQYF	TGTGCCAGCAGGGGCCTCCAACAGGGGCTTGGGGAGACCCAGTACTTC
TRBV9	TRBJ2-3	-	-	CASSVGTDTSTDTQYF	TGTGCCAGCAGCGTAGGTACAGACACTAGCACAGATACGCAGTATTTT
TRBV15	TRBJ2-3	-	-	CATSRGDTQYF	TGTGCCACCAGCAGGGGGGATACGCAGTATTTT
TRBV29-1	TRBJ2-7	few	-	CSVETPLVHEQYF	TGCAGCGTTGAGACTCCCCTCGTCCACGAGCAGTACTTC
TRBV4-1	TRBJ2-5	-	-	CASSHLSDSQETQYF	TGCGCCAGCAGCCATCTCTCGGACAGCCAAGAGACCCAGTACTTC
TRBV7-3	TRBJ2-1	-	TRBD2	CASSLQLAGDNEQFF	TGTGCCAGCAGCTTACAACTAGCGGGAGACAATGAGCAGTTCTTC
TRBV14	TRBJ2-3	few	-	CASSQGSYFTDTQYF	TGTGCCAGCAGCCAAGGCAGCTATTTCACAGATACGCAGTATTTT
TRBV14	TRBJ1-1	-	-	CASSQLASLNTEAFF	TGTGCCAGCAGCCAACTGGCCAGCCTGAACACTGAAGCTTTCTTT
TRBV5-1	TRBJ2-2	few	-	CASSLDDLTGELFF	TGCGCCAGCAGCTTGGACGACCTCACCGGGGAGCTGTTTTTT
TRBV18	TRBJ2-1	-	-	CASSPPDSARLNEQFF	TGTGCCAGCTCACCACCGGACAGTGCTCGTCTCAATGAGCAGTTCTTC
TRBV7-3	TRBJ2-5	-	-	CASSLTPVPQETQYF	TGTGCCAGCAGCTTAACTCCAGTCCCCCAAGAGACCCAGTACTTC
TRBV29-1	TRBJ2-7	few	TRBD2	CSVGQRGSYEQYF	TGCAGCGTTGGTCAGCGGGGTTCTTACGAGCAGTACTTC
TRBV6-1	TRBJ2-4	-	-	CASRGHTMGDIQYF	TGTGCCAGCAGGGGACACACAATGGGTGACATTCAGTACTTC
TRBV18	TRBJ2-3	-	-	CASSPRGGSTDTQYF	TGTGCCAGCTCACCACGGGGCGGGAGCACAGATACGCAGTATTTT
TRBV29-1	TRBJ2-3	-	-	CSVLGVGDTQYF	TGCAGCGTTCTGGGAGTGGGAGATACGCAGTATTTT
TRBV19	TRBJ2-6	-	-	CASTIGAVGANVLTF	TGTGCCAGCACCATCGGGGCGGTAGGGGCCAACGTCCTGACTTTC
TRBV30	TRBJ2-7	-	-	CAWSGSYEQYF	TGTGCCTGGAGTGGGTCCTACGAGCAGTACTTC
TRBV5-1	TRBJ2-2	-	-	CASSLDLTGELFF	TGCGCCAGCAGCTTGGACCTAACCGGGGAGCTGTTTTTT
TRBV2	TRBJ1-5	-	TRBD1	CASSGQGNQPQHF	TGTGCCAGCAGTGGACAGGGGAATCAGCCCCAGCATTTT
TRBV18	TRBJ2-3	-	-	CASKQLRGTDTQYF	TGTGCCAGCAAGCAATTGCGGGGCACAGATACGCAGTATTTT
TRBV30	TRBJ2-1	few	TRBD1	CAWSPGTGGYNEQFF	TGTGCCTGGAGTCCCGGGACAGGGGGCTACAATGAGCAGTTCTTC
TRBV5-6	TRBJ2-6	-	-	CASSLDGLGANVLTF	TGTGCCAGCAGCTTGGACGGTCTGGGAGCCAACGTCCTGACTTTC